The sequence of this T cell receptor beta chain was determined in a study of PD-L1 blockade in urothelial cancer (dated by TCRdb to about 2017). Study-wide context: Every patient began therapy at some point between 2013 and 2015 and was given atezolizumab 1,200 mg intravenously every 3 weeks. Durable clinical benefit was achieved by nine patients and was not achieved by 20 patients. An ECOG performance status of 0 or 1 was recorded for the patients, and 0 to 3 prior chemotherapy regimens had been received by the patients. About 85% of the roughly 30 patients were males with bladder-origin urothelial cancer, and about 65% of the roughly 30 reported a prior smoking history. Progression-free survival longer than 6 months counted as durable clinical benefit, and TCR features were additionally tested against both progression-free and overall survival. Blood samples were analyzed at two time points: 3 weeks after treatment start (second dose) and 6 weeks after treatment start. The study, an exploratory multi-omic analysis, examined somatic, immune and clinical correlates of response to PD-L1 blockade with atezolizumab in urothelial cancer. Pretreatment tumor samples and matched peripheral blood, collected serially before and after atezolizumab treatment, underwent TCR sequencing. Whole exome sequencing and RNA sequencing of pretreatment tumors were performed alongside TCR sequencing in the same patients. Blood samples gave median yields of around 140,000 T cells and approximately 80,000 unique TCRs, along with a median clonality of 0.080. Approximately 29 patients had pretreatment blood TCR-seq, roughly 25 had at least one posttreatment blood collection, and roughly 25 had tumor TCR-seq. General conclusions and limits of the study: Improved progression-free and overall survival was found to be associated with pretreatment peripheral blood TCR clonality below the median. Greater expansion of tumor-associated TCR clones in peripheral blood 3 weeks after the start of treatment was observed in patients with durable benefit (n of about 20, p = 0.022). Because the sample size was small (n ≈ 30) and many of the analyses were exploratory, the results are meant to be hypothesis-generating.

Each PCR received spiked-in synthetic TCR analog templates so that absolute template abundance could be estimated from read counts. The immunoSEQ assay used bias-controlled V and J gene primers to amplify TCRbeta CDR3 regions from genomic DNA. Sequencing of rearranged TCRbeta segments was done at approximately 20X coverage. The original pipeline was this. Clustering was used to correct sequencing errors, and CDR3s were annotated against IMGT to assign V, D and J genes. Out-of-frame and stop-codon sequences were excluded, and only productive TCRbeta rearrangements were used in downstream analyses. Clonality was computed as one minus Shannon entropy normalized by the log of the number of unique productive sequences. Clones differing between time points or between blood and tumor were identified by Fisher's exact test with Benjamini-Hochberg correction at adjusted p below 0.01. TCRdb carries this immuneACCESS record with in-frame sequences only. Its versions omit some clonotypes, under half of them owing to an unresolved V gene in the studies checked, with the rest unexplained. That table is the source of V, J and clone size, and D and trimming were worked out from the DNA. This sample has roughly 120,000 clones in its table, and around 84% of those were observed once. The ten largest make up under 3.5% of the sample.

Per the publication, the time point label means: pretreatment peripheral blood. A cohort of approximately 31 patients with locally advanced or metastatic urothelial carcinoma, treated at Memorial Sloan Kettering on a trial protocol, was included. Peripheral blood mononuclear cells were collected from each patient pretreatment and during treatment, giving between 1 and 8 total time points per patient. The Qiagen DNeasy Blood extraction kit was used to purify genomic DNA from total PBMCs and from tumor samples. PBMCs were collected pretreatment and during treatment and were isolated and stored as previously described. CDR1 and CDR2 are drawn from the germline V gene: MDHEN, SYDVKM. From its cysteine to its phenylalanine, the CDR3 spans 15 amino acids. Here the CDR3 DNA is all that survives: 45 bases in frame from base 1. The V end loses 6 bases and the J end loses 0 bases, and a stretch of 14 bases separates them.

Note on this clone: Its antigen is unknown. Base qualities are missing; no much larger clone stands one base away.

Rearrangement joined TRBV28 to TRBJ1-1; the D gene is possibly TRBD1, with 6 bases matching. The clonotype was recovered from a man aged 50-59 years with urothelial cancer. Sequencing was performed on PBMCs, taken around atezolizumab (anti-PD-L1) treatment. The nucleotide sequence reads TGTGCCAGCAGCCGCCACAGGGTAATGAACACTGAAGCTTTCTTT. The translation is CASSRHRVMNTEAFF.